A single sample gave rise to the 20 T cell receptor beta chains below, sequenced in a study of OX40 agonist ivuxolimab in advanced cancers. Method: immunoSEQ multiplex PCR; TCRdb's copy keeps in-frame clones and lacks some. The sample holds just under 100,000 clones; approximately 93% are singletons and the top ten take 0.15% to 0.2%. Material: CD4+ or CD8+ T cells sorted from blood, obtained in a trial of the OX40 agonist ivuxolimab. The receptors were sampled from an adult with an advanced solid tumor such as melanoma, head and neck, liver or kidney cancer.

The rearrangement links TRBV2 to TRBJ2-6, with D perhaps given as TRBD1 or TRBD2 (5 bases each). Trimming pared 6 bases from V and 2 bases from J, leaving 11 bases between. Germline V CDR1 and CDR2: SNHLY, FYNNEI. The CDR3 totals 15 residues. As DNA, the CDR3 is TGTGCCAGCAGCCAGGGACCCCCTGGGGCCAACGTCCTGACTTTC. This translates into CASSQGPPGANVLTF.

The rearrangement uses TRBV5-5 and TRBJ2-1; TRBD2 might be the D (6 bases). Looked up from germline, CDR1 is SGHKS and CDR2 is YYEKEE (reference sequence). CDR3 size: 14 residues. V dropped 0 bases and J dropped 8 bases, with 12 bases sitting between them. CDR3 coding DNA: TGTGCCAGCAGCTTGGATGGGACTTCCCATGAGCAGTTCTTC. Translation gives CASSLDGTSHEQFF.

J is TRBJ2-7 and V is TRBV10-1; D is uncertain. The CDR3 has 14 residues. The germline V gene encodes CDR1 WNHNN and CDR2 SYGVQD (reference sequence). V was cut by 0 bases and J by 2 bases, with 8 bases left in between. The DNA for the CDR3 is TGCGCCAGCAGTGAGTCGGTGGTAACCTACGAGCAGTACTTC. This translates into CASSESVVTYEQYF.

This sequence joins TRBV7-2 and TRBJ2-4; 10 nucleotides align to TRBD2. Germline CDR1 is SGHTA and CDR2 is FQGNSA. The CDR3 extends over 17 amino acids. After removal of 1 base from V and 2 bases from J, the junction contained 5 bases not matched to a gene. The CDR3 region is CASSLVRTSGTKNIQYF. CDR3 coding DNA: TGTGCCAGCAGCTTAGTCCGGACTAGCGGCACCAAAAACATTCAGTACTTC.

The chain carries TRBV28 and TRBJ2-7; the D gene is possibly TRBD2 (5 bases). Germline CDR1 and CDR2: MDHEN and SYDVKM. The CDR3 loop spans 14 amino acids. The germline V and J ends were trimmed by 5 bases and 3 bases, with 14 bases remaining between them. CDR3 coding DNA: TGTGCCAGCAGTCAACTAGTTGGGCGCTACGAGCAGTACTTC. Its translation: CASSQLVGRYEQYF.

The chain employs TRBV5-4 and TRBJ2-3; TRBD2 aligns across 10 bases. The CDR3 has 14 residues. Germline assignment: CDR1 SGHNT and CDR2 YYREEE (reference sequence). J gave up 7 bases and V 2 bases, and 4 bases lay outside the gene matches. In nucleotides, the CDR3 is TGTGCCAGCAGCTTAGCGGGAGGGAGGAATACGCAGTATTTT. It encodes CASSLAGGRNTQYF.

The chain joins TRBV2 to TRBJ2-3; 12 bases agree with TRBD2. The CDR3 contains 18 residues. V was pared by 0 bases and J by 6 bases, with 10 bases of the junction left unmatched. Germline CDR1 reads SNHLY; CDR2 reads FYNNEI. CDR3 in amino acids: CASSEALTRLAGEDTQYF. Written as DNA, the CDR3 is TGTGCCAGCAGTGAAGCGCTCACCAGACTAGCGGGAGAGGATACGCAGTATTTT.

V is TRBV5-4 and J is TRBJ2-7; 11 nucleotides match TRBD2. The CDR3 has 17 amino acids. Trimming took 0 bases from V and 5 from J; bases not matched to a gene: 10. CDR1 is SGHNT and CDR2 is YYREEE in the germline V gene (reference sequence). The CDR3 DNA follows: TGTGCCAGCAGCTTGGCCAGAACTAGCGGGAGACGCCACGAGCAGTACTTC. It yields the protein CASSLARTSGRRHEQYF.

The V gene is TRBV5-1, the J gene TRBJ1-2; weak D call: TRBD1 (6 bases). The CDR3 spans 13 residues. Trimming left V 5 bases short and J 4 bases short, with 12 bases between. Germline-derived CDR1 and CDR2 are SGHRS and YFSETQ. This CDR3 reads CASSGGAGYGYTF. In DNA, the CDR3 is TGCGCCAGCAGTGGGGGCGCCGGCTATGGCTACACCTTC.

The chain combines TRBV2 with TRBJ1-2; the D gene is possibly TRBD1 (6 bases). The germline V gene encodes CDR1 SNHLY and CDR2 FYNNEI. The CDR3 runs to 12 residues. Trimming took off 7 bases at V and 8 bases at J, with 14 bases between the two ends. Here the CDR3 reads CASTEQGRGYTF. CDR3 nucleotides: TGTGCCAGCACCGAACAGGGTCGAGGCTACACCTTC.

Written as DNA, the CDR3 is TGCAGCGTTGGCACAGGTTGGGTCACTGAAGCTTTCTTT. Residues: CSVGTGWVTEAFF. The chain links TRBV29-1 to TRBJ1-1; D may be TRBD1 (5 bases). Germline loops: CDR1 SQVTM, CDR2 ANQGSEA. CDR3 size: 13 residues. Trimming cost V 4 bases and J 4 bases, with 13 bases left between them.

The rearrangement uses TRBV2 and TRBJ2-2, with TRBD1 as a possible D gene (5 bases). Germline-derived CDR1 and CDR2 are SNHLY and FYNNEI. This CDR3 is built from 16 residues. Trimming took off 0 bases at V and 4 bases at J, with 12 bases between the two ends. CDR3 DNA sequence: TGTGCCAGCAGTGAAGCGCTTCTGGGGCCCACCGGGGAGCTGTTTTTT. It encodes CASSEALLGPTGELFF.

The V call is TRBV5-4, the J call TRBJ2-7; 7 positions agree with TRBD2. V lost 3 bases and J lost 5; bases outside the gene matches: 5. CDR1 and CDR2 from the germline V gene are SGHNT and YYREEE (reference sequence). This CDR3 contains 13 residues. CDR3 bases: TGTGCCAGCAGCTGGGGGGGTGGCAACGAGCAGTACTTC. Translation gives CASSWGGGNEQYF.

The rearrangement uses TRBV29-1 and TRBJ1-1; D may be TRBD1 (6 bases). The CDR3 loop spans 13 amino acids. Trimming left V 6 bases short and J 5 bases short, with 16 bases between. Germline CDR1 SQVTM, CDR2 ANQGSEA. CDR3 bases: TGCAGCGTCGACTCAGGGGTGGGAACTGAAGCTTTCTTT. Amino acids: CSVDSGVGTEAFF. Full variable domain (remainder filled in from reference TRBV29-1 and TRBJ1-1): SAVISQKPSRDICQRGTSLTIQCQVDSQVTMMFWYRQQPGQSLTLIATANQGSEATYESGFVIDKFPISRPNLTFSTLTVSNMSPEDSSIYLCSVDSGVGTEAFFGQGTRLTVV.

This sequence joins TRBV5-1 and TRBJ2-5; 7 nucleotides agree with TRBD2. Germline CDR1 SGHRS, CDR2 YFSETQ. The length of the CDR3 is 15 residues. With 1 base clipped from V and 5 bases from J, the junction kept 8 bases outside the gene matches. In DNA, the CDR3 is TGCGCCAGCAGCTTGAACGGCCGGCGGGAGGAGACCCAGTACTTC. This encodes CASSLNGRREETQYF.

This chain uses TRBV23-1 with TRBJ1-5; D may be TRBD1 (5 bases). TRBV23-1 qualifies as an ORF whose function is uncertain. Trimming took 4 bases from V and 1 from J, leaving 20 bases between them. The CDR3 totals 18 residues. The CDR3: CASSLRWTFEGSNQPQHF. The DNA of the CDR3 is TGCGCCAGCAGTCTCCGTTGGACATTCGAGGGAAGCAATCAGCCCCAGCATTTT.

The chain combines TRBV18 with TRBJ2-7, with D possibly matching TRBD2 (6 bases). This CDR3 region has 15 residues. Trimming shortened V by 3 bases and J by 5 bases, and 17 bases separated the two germline ends. Looked up from germline, CDR1 is KGHSH and CDR2 is LQKENI. CDR3 sequence reads: CASSPVVMEGHEQYF. The CDR3 DNA reads TGTGCCAGCTCACCGGTAGTAATGGAGGGCCACGAGCAGTACTTC.

The chain links TRBV11-2 to TRBJ2-1; TRBD2 matches 8 bases. V lost 2 bases to trimming and J lost 4 bases; unmatched junction nucleotides: 1. Germline CDR1 SGHAT, CDR2 FQNNGV. CDR3 length equals 14 residues. In DNA form, the CDR3 reads TGTGCCAGCAGCTTAACTAGCGGATACAATGAGCAGTTCTTC. It is translated as CASSLTSGYNEQFF.

The V and J genes are TRBV28 and TRBJ2-5, with TRBD2 matching 9 bases. Germline-derived CDR1 and CDR2 are MDHEN and SYDVKM. V lost 5 bases, J lost 5 bases, and 15 bases stayed unmatched. CDR3 size: 17 residues. The CDR3 spells CASSRPPGLAGGETQYF. CDR3 in DNA: TGTGCCAGCAGTCGACCGCCGGGACTAGCTGGAGGGGAGACCCAGTACTTC.

The CDR3, as DNA: TGCGCCAGCCGCCCAACGGGGATCTCCGAGCAGTACTTC. This encodes CASRPTGISEQYF. The gene calls are TRBV4-1 and TRBJ2-7; tentatively, D is TRBD2 (5 bases). This CDR3 has 13 amino acids. Germline V gene lookup returns CDR1 MGHRA and CDR2 YSYEKL. With 8 bases removed from V and 6 bases from J, the gap between germline ends came to 17 bases.